A single T cell receptor beta chain is shown here with its context. The antigen is unknown. This CDR3 region has 13 residues. Germline lookup yields CDR1 SQVTM and CDR2 ANQGSEA. V lost 4 bases and J 4 bases, leaving 11 bases between the germline ends. The sample is drawn from a study of regulatory T cells in long-lasting Graves disease. Study context: Persistence in Graves' disease required over 5 years of antithyroid drugs plus positive TSH receptor antibodies.

Study-level results: Under persistent disease, TRBV28, TRBJ1-2 and TRBJ2-5 were used preferentially. Patients with persistent Graves' had lower TCR diversity than newly diagnosed patients.

To make TCR beta libraries, researchers used iRepertoire HTBI primers and Arm-PCR of CDR3 regions. A single record per CDR3 protein comes from TCRdb applying MiXCR to the multiplex PCR reads. There are about 460,000 distinct CDR3 sequences in the sample; about 20% occur only once, and roughly 13% lies in the top ten. Time point specified: persistent/refractory GD, antithyroid drugs over 5 years with positive TRAb. Extracted RNA from PBMCs served as the source of the TCR library. The source of the patients was an endocrinology department in Xi'an, China. The clonotype comes from a female donor with Graves disease. This material consisted of peripheral blood mononuclear cells (PBMCs), taken when the disease was refractory, from a patient treated with antithyroid drugs. This chain joins TRBV29-1 and TRBJ1-3; no clear D gene. Here the CDR3 reads CSVGEAGGNTIYF. CDR3 DNA sequence: TGCAGCGTTGGGGAAGCAGGCGGAAACACCATATATTTT.